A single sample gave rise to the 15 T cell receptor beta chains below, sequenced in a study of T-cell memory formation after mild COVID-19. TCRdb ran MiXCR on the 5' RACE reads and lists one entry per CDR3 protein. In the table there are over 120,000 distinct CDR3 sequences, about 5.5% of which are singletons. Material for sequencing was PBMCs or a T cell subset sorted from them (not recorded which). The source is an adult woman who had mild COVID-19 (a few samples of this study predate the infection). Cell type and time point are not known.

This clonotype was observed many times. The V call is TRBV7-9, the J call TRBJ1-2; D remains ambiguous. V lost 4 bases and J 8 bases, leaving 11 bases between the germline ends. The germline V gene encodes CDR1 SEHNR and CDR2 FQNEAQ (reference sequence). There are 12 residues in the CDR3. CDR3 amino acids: CASSYSTGGYTF. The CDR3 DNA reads TGTGCCAGCAGCTATAGTACCGGAGGCTACACCTTC.

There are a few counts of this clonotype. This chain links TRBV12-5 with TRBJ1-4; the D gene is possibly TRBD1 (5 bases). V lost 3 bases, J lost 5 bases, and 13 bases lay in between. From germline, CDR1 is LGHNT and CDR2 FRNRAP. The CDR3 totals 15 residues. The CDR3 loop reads CASGFGTVPNEKLFF. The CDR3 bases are TGTGCTAGTGGTTTCGGGACCGTCCCGAATGAAAAACTGTTTTTT.

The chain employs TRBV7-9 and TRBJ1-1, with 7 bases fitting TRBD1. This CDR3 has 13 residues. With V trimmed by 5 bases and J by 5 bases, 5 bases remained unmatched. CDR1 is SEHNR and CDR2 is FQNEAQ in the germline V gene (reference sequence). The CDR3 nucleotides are TGTGCCAGCAGCGTCTCCAGGGGGACTGAAGCTTTCTTT. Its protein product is CASSVSRGTEAFF.

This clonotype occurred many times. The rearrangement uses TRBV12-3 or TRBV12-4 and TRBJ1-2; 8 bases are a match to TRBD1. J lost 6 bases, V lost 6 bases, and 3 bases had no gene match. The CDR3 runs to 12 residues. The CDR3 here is CASSPQGDGYTF. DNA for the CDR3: TGTGCCAGCAGCCCACAGGGGGATGGCTACACCTTC.

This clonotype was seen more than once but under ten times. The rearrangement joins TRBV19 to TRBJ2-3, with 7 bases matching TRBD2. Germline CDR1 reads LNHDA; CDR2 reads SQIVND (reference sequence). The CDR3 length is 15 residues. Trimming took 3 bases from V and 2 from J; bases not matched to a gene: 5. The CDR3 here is CASSIGAGSTDTQYF. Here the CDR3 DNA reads TGTGCCAGTAGTATCGGAGCGGGGTCCACAGATACGCAGTATTTT.

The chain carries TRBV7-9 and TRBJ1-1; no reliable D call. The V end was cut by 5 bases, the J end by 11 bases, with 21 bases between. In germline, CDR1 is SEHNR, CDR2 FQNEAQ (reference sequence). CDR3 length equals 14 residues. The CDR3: CASSTRPEGRAAFF. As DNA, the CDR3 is TGTGCCAGCAGCACACGCCCGGAGGGCCGGGCGGCTTTCTTT.

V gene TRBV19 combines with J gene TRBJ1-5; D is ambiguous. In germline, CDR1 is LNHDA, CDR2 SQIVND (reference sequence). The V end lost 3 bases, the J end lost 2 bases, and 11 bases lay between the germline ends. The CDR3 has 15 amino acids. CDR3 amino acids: CASSIAVRGNQPQHF. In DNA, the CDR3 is TGTGCCAGTAGTATTGCGGTCCGTGGCAATCAGCCCCAGCATTTT.

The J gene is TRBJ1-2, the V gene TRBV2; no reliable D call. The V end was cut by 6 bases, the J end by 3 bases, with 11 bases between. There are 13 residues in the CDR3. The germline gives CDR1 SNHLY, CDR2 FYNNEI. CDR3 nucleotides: TGTGCCAGCAGCCGCTCCAGTGACTATGGCTACACCTTC. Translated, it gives CASSRSSDYGYTF.

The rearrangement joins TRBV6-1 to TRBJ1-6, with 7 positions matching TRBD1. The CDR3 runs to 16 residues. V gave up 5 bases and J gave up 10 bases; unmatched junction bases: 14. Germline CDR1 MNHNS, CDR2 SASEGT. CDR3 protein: CASSSRTGGKGSPLHF. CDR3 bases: TGTGCCAGCAGTTCTCGGACAGGAGGAAAAGGATCACCCCTCCACTTT.

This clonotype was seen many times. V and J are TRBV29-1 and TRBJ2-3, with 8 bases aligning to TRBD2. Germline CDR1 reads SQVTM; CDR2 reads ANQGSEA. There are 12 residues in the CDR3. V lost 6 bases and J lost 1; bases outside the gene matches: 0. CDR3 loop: CSVTSGTDTQYF. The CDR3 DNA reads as TGCAGCGTGACTAGCGGCACAGATACGCAGTATTTT.

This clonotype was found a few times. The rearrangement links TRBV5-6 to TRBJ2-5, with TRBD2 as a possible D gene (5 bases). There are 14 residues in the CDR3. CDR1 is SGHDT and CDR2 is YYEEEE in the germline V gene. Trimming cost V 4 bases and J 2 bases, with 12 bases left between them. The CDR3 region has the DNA TGTGCCAGCAGCCGTGGACTCATACAAGAGACCCAGTACTTC. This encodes CASSRGLIQETQYF.

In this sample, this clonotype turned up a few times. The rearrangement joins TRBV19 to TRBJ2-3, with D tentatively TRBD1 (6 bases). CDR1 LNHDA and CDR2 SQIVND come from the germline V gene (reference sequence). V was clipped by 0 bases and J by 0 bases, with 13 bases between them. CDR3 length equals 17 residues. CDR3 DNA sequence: TGTGCCAGTAGTATAGATTTTCGGACAGTGAGCACAGATACGCAGTATTTT. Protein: CASSIDFRTVSTDTQYF.

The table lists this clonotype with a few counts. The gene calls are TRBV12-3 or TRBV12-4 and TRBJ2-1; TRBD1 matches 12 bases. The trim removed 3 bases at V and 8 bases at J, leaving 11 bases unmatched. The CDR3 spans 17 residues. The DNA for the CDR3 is TGTGCCAGCAGTTTCCCCCCGGGGACAGGGGGCTGGGATGAGCAGTTCTTC. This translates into CASSFPPGTGGWDEQFF.

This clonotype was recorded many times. CDR3 residues: CASSWAGGYEQYF. The CDR3 region has the DNA TGTGCCAGCAGTTGGGCAGGAGGTTACGAGCAGTACTTC. The J gene is TRBJ2-7, the V gene TRBV12-3 or TRBV12-4, with D possibly TRBD2 on 5 matching bases. The CDR3 length is 13 residues. V lost 4 bases, J lost 4 bases, and 11 bases lay in between.

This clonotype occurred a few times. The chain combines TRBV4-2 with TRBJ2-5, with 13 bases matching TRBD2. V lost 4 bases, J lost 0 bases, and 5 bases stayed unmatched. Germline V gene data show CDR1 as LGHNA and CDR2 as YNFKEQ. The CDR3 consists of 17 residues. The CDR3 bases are TGTGCCAGCAGCCTTGGGACTAGCGGGAATTACCAAGAGACCCAGTACTTC. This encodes CASSLGTSGNYQETQYF.